Included here is one T cell receptor (beta chain) sequence, with context. Trimming shortened V by 7 bases and J by 0 bases, and 11 bases separated the two germline ends. The CDR3 is 14 amino acids. Germline CDR1 and CDR2: KGHDR and SFDVKD. The record originates from a study of response to subunit inactivated influenza vaccine. TCRdb independently ran MiXCR on the RT-PCR reads; one entry per CDR3 protein. The sample lists about 620,000 distinct CDR3 sequences, approximately 10% occurring once. These records were also assigned to another study, of T cells expressing NK-cell markers. Turning to that study: A 5'RACE template switching approach incorporating UMIs was used to make TCR beta cDNA. Sorted T-cell subsets CD3+CD56+NKG2C+, CD3+CD56+NKG2C- and CD3+CD56-NKG2C+ were TCR beta-sequenced. The study found these clonotypes also leading the CD3+CD56-NKG2C+ fraction in a few donors.

This clonotype was sampled from a man aged 45 to 65 who received an inactivated influenza vaccine. The chain uses TRBV24-1 and TRBJ2-5, with D perhaps TRBD1 (5 bases). The sample in question was PBMCs from blood, obtained on the day of vaccination. CDR3 loop: CATSQSRDQETQYF. The DNA for the CDR3 is TGTGCCACCAGCCAATCCAGGGACCAAGAGACCCAGTACTTC.